The next 28 T cell receptor beta chains were all read from a single sample in a study of cytomegalovirus exposure and HLA in healthy donors. Primers for the PCR totalled 60 Vbeta and 13 Jbeta. TCRdb keeps only in-frame clones here, not all; method: immunoSEQ multiplex PCR. The sample holds 160,000 or so clones, 70% to 85% seen once. Sequenced input: PBMCs. The source is a male donor in good health and CMV-seronegative.

This chain joins TRBV5-1 and TRBJ2-1; 7 bases map to TRBD2. This CDR3 contains 13 residues. V lost 4 bases, J lost 9 bases, and 7 bases stayed unmatched. CDR1 and CDR2 (germline): SGHRS, YFSETQ. The CDR3 bases are TGCGCCAGCAGCATTCTCCCGGGGGGTGAGCAGTTCTTC. This sequence encodes CASSILPGGEQFF. The whole variable domain, filled in from reference TRBV5-1 and TRBJ2-1, reads KAGVTQTPRYLIKTRGQQVTLSCSPISGHRSVSWYQQTPGQGLQFLFEYFSETQRNKGNFPGRFSGRQFSNSRSEMNVSTLELGDSALYLCASSILPGGEQFFGPGTRLTVL.

The chain joins TRBV30 to TRBJ2-1; D is perhaps TRBD2 (6 bases). Germline-derived CDR1 and CDR2 are GTSNPN and SVGIG (reference sequence). The CDR3 contains 15 residues. Trimming shortened V by 2 bases and J by 0 bases, and 11 bases separated the two germline ends. DNA of the CDR3: TGTGCCTGGAGTCCTTTAGCGGCCTCCTACAATGAGCAGTTCTTC. Protein: CAWSPLAASYNEQFF. The full variable domain, in which reference TRBV30 and TRBJ2-1 provide the parts outside the CDR3, is SQTIHQWPATLVQPVGSPLSLECTVEGTSNPNLYWYRQAAGRGLQLLFYSVGIGQISSEVPQNLSASRPQDRQFILSSKKLLLSDSGFYLCAWSPLAASYNEQFFGPGTRLTVL.

This rearrangement joins TRBV7-2 to TRBJ2-1; 8 bases match TRBD1. V shed 5 bases and J 7 bases; nucleotides not matched to a gene: 19. This CDR3 is 18 amino acids long. Germline V gene lookup returns CDR1 SGHTA and CDR2 FQGNSA. CDR3 DNA sequence: TGTGCCAGCAGCGACGGAGGTGTCTGGGACAGGCCCCGTAATGAGCAGTTCTTC. It specifies CASSDGGVWDRPRNEQFF.

V gene TRBV6-5 combines with J gene TRBJ1-3, with 8 bases matching TRBD1. Unmatched junction bases numbered 8, after V lost 4 bases and J lost 3 bases. CDR3 length equals 16 residues. CDR1 is MNHEY, CDR2 SVGAGI, per germline. CDR3 loop: CASSLGGQGLGNTIYF. CDR3 coding DNA: TGTGCCAGCAGTTTGGGCGGACAGGGCCTTGGAAACACCATATATTTT.

The V and J genes are TRBV9 and TRBJ2-2; D may be TRBD2 (6 bases). The ends were cut back, 3 bases at V and 5 bases at J, with 17 bases in the middle. This CDR3 is built from 16 residues. Germline lookup yields CDR1 SGDLS and CDR2 YYNGEE. The DNA for the CDR3 is TGTGCCAGCAGCGCGAGGGAGGCGGCCAGTACCGGGGAGCTGTTTTTT. Amino acids: CASSAREAASTGELFF.

The rearrangement links TRBV18 to TRBJ2-1; possible D gene TRBD1, 6 bases. The germline CDR1 and CDR2 sequences are KGHSH and LQKENI. The CDR3 is made up of 15 amino acids. The V gene lost 3 bases and the J gene lost 5 bases, with 14 bases spanning the gap. The CDR3 is CASSPAAGENNEQFF. The CDR3 DNA is TGTGCCAGCTCACCTGCGGCAGGGGAAAACAATGAGCAGTTCTTC.

A single count supports this clone. The chain is built from TRBV6-1 and TRBJ2-1, with a weak D call TRBD2 (5 bases). CDR1 and CDR2 from the germline V gene are MNHNS and SASEGT. The CDR3 is 15 residues long. V lost 8 bases to trimming and J lost 2 bases, with 16 bases between them. CDR3 nucleotide sequence: TGTGCCAGCGGCACACGGGGAATCCCCTACAATGAGCAGTTCTTC. This translates into CASGTRGIPYNEQFF.

J is TRBJ2-2 and V is TRBV9, with 11 bases aligning to TRBD2. The CDR3 has 19 amino acids. The V and J ends lost 0 bases and 4 bases, in that order; junction bases with no gene match: 11. Looked up from germline, CDR1 is SGDLS and CDR2 is YYNGEE. The CDR3 region is CASSVVKGPGLAVTGELFF. The CDR3 coding sequence is TGTGCCAGCAGCGTAGTGAAGGGTCCGGGACTAGCGGTCACCGGGGAGCTGTTTTTT. Complete variable domain (other parts from reference TRBV9 and TRBJ2-2): DSGVTQTPKHLITATGQRVTLRCSPRSGDLSVYWYQQSLDQGLQFLIQYYNGEERAKGNILERFSAQQFPDLHSELNLSSLELGDSALYFCASSVVKGPGLAVTGELFFGEGSRLTVL.

A remark on this clone: At one end, the junction sequence differs from germline, possibly due to a read error. The chain links TRBV20-1 to TRBJ2-7; 7 nucleotides align to TRBD1. CDR3 length: 11 amino acids. Germline lookup yields CDR1 DFQATT and CDR2 SNEGSKA (reference sequence). The CDR3 sequence: CSASRDSLGGF. The CDR3 region has the DNA TGCAGTGCTAGCCGGGACAGCCTGGGTGGCTTC.

The rearrangement links TRBV27 to TRBJ2-7; 7 positions match TRBD1. Germline V lookup: CDR1 MNHEY, CDR2 SMNVEV (reference sequence). After removal of 6 bases from V and 5 bases from J, the junction contained 7 bases not matched to a gene. The CDR3 loop spans 13 amino acids. In DNA form, the CDR3 reads TGTGCCAGCAGAAGGACAGGATCTCACGAGCAGTACTTC. It yields the protein CASRRTGSHEQYF.

This clone was observed once. The chain recombines TRBV5-4 with TRBJ2-1, with 9 bases fitting TRBD2. The germline gives CDR1 SGHNT, CDR2 YYREEE (reference sequence). V shed 2 bases, J shed 3 bases, and the junction held 3 bases outside the gene matches. The CDR3 contains 15 residues. CDR3 in amino acids: CASSLRTSDYNEQFF. As DNA, the CDR3 is TGTGCCAGCAGCTTAAGGACTAGCGACTACAATGAGCAGTTCTTC.

The chain combines TRBV11-2 with TRBJ1-6, with 9 bases that match TRBD1. The length of the CDR3 is 19 residues. Germline lookup yields CDR1 SGHAT and CDR2 FQNNGV. V lost 6 bases, J lost 7 bases, and 19 bases stayed unmatched. The CDR3 DNA follows: TGTGCCAGCAGTCGCGAGCGTCCGGGACAGGGTAGGGGGAATTCACCCCTCCACTTT. Its protein is CASSRERPGQGRGNSPLHF.

The rearrangement links TRBV2 to TRBJ2-7; possible D gene TRBD2, 5 bases. The CDR3 totals 15 residues. The germline V and J ends were trimmed by 7 bases and 0 bases, with 16 bases remaining between them. Germline V lookup: CDR1 SNHLY, CDR2 FYNNEI. CDR3 nucleotides: TGTGCCAGCAATAGAGACCGGGATTTCTCCTACGAGCAGTACTTC. This gives the protein CASNRDRDFSYEQYF.

V gene TRBV29-1 combines with J gene TRBJ1-2, with unresolved D. Germline lookup yields CDR1 SQVTM and CDR2 ANQGSEA. The CDR3 extends over 12 amino acids. V was shortened by 8 bases and J by 3 bases, with 13 bases between the two germline ends. CDR3 bases: TGCAGCTCCCGGGGAGGAGACTATGGCTACACCTTC. It codes for CSSRGGDYGYTF.

V is TRBV6-1 and J is TRBJ1-2; D unresolved. V lost 0 bases to trimming and J lost 4 bases, with 9 bases between them. Germline lookup yields CDR1 MNHNS and CDR2 SASEGT. CDR3 length: 14 residues. CDR3: CASSEADAGYGYTF. In DNA, the CDR3 is TGTGCCAGCAGTGAAGCGGATGCAGGCTATGGCTACACCTTC.

This rearrangement joins TRBV7-6 to TRBJ1-6, with a possible D match to TRBD1 (5 bases). The CDR3 has 15 amino acids. Germline-derived CDR1 and CDR2 are SGHVS and FNYEAQ. Trimming removed 6 bases from V and 5 bases from J, with 14 bases in between. This CDR3 is CASSLSGGNNSPLHF. CDR3 DNA: TGTGCCAGCAGTCTTAGCGGGGGAAATAATTCACCCCTCCACTTT.

The CDR3 spells CASTGDRQRPTDTQYF. Here the CDR3 DNA reads TGTGCCAGCACCGGGGACAGACAACGGCCCACGGATACGCAGTATTTT. The genes are TRBV9 and TRBJ2-3; 7 bases align to TRBD1. CDR1 and CDR2 from the germline V gene are SGDLS and YYNGEE. This CDR3 is 16 amino acids long. V trimming: 6 bases; J trimming: 6 bases; junction bases outside the gene matches: 16.

This sequence joins TRBV28 and TRBJ1-1; 8 bases fit TRBD1. The CDR3 has 14 amino acids. The germline V gene encodes CDR1 MDHEN and CDR2 SYDVKM. The junction had 7 bases not matched to a gene; V was cut back by 6 bases and J by 4 bases. CDR3 DNA: TGTGCCAGCAGAGAGACAGGGGTGGTCACTGAAGCTTTCTTT. It yields the protein CASRETGVVTEAFF.

This clone was counted a single time. This rearrangement joins TRBV7-2 to TRBJ2-2, with a possible D match to TRBD2 (6 bases). V was shortened by 5 bases and J by 6 bases, with 10 bases between the two germline ends. CDR1 is SGHTA and CDR2 is FQGNSA in the germline V gene. The CDR3 is 13 amino acids. The CDR3 region is CASSTTSPGELFF. CDR3 sequence (DNA): TGTGCCAGCAGCACCACTAGCCCCGGGGAGCTGTTTTTT.

The chain recombines TRBV4-3 with TRBJ2-5; 11 bases match TRBD2. CDR1 and CDR2 (germline): LGHNA, YSLEER. CDR3 length equals 16 residues. Trimming removed 1 base from V and 3 bases from J; junction bases left unmatched: 4. The CDR3 sequence is CASSQGSGGAEETQYF. CDR3 coding DNA: TGCGCCAGCAGCCAAGGTAGCGGGGGGGCCGAAGAGACCCAGTACTTC.

V and J are TRBV7-2 and TRBJ2-1; D is uncertain. Germline V gene lookup returns CDR1 SGHTA and CDR2 FQGNSA. There are 15 residues in the CDR3. V lost 0 bases and J 2 bases, leaving 8 bases between the germline ends. The CDR3: CASSLAYSTYNEQFF. CDR3 in DNA: TGTGCCAGCAGCTTAGCGTACAGCACCTACAATGAGCAGTTCTTC.

The V gene is TRBV9, the J gene TRBJ2-2; 8 nucleotides agree with TRBD1. This CDR3 has 17 amino acids. The J segment lost 1 base and the V segment lost 4 bases, leaving 9 bases of the junction unmatched. Germline-derived CDR1 and CDR2 are SGDLS and YYNGEE. The CDR3 bases are TGTGCCAGCAGCTCCCCGACAGGGGCAAGGAACACCGGGGAGCTGTTTTTT. It specifies CASSSPTGARNTGELFF.

This chain joins TRBV19 and TRBJ2-7, with D perhaps TRBD1 (6 bases). Germline CDR1 is LNHDA and CDR2 is SQIVND (reference sequence). Trimming left V 4 bases short and J 5 bases short, with 6 bases between. This CDR3 is 11 amino acids long. The CDR3 sequence: CASSTGDEQYF. The CDR3 coding sequence is TGTGCCAGTAGTACAGGGGACGAGCAGTACTTC.

The chain's CDR3 is CASSSIGARETQYF. The CDR3, as DNA: TGTGCCAGCAGCTCCATAGGGGCGAGGGAGACCCAGTACTTC. The chain joins TRBV7-9 to TRBJ2-5; D possibly corresponds to TRBD1 (5 bases). In germline, CDR1 is SEHNR, CDR2 FQNEAQ (reference sequence). Deletions cut 4 bases from V and 5 bases from J, with 14 bases between. This CDR3 is built from 14 residues. Combining the CDR3 with reference TRBV7-9 and TRBJ2-5 gives the whole variable domain DTGVSQNPRHKITKRGQNVTFRCDPISEHNRLYWYRQTLGQGPEFLTYFQNEAQLEKSRLLSDRFSAERPKGSFSTLEIQRTEQGDSAMYLCASSSIGARETQYFGPGTRLLVL.

V gene TRBV13 combines with J gene TRBJ2-1; 9 bases are shared with TRBD1. CDR3 length: 15 amino acids. Germline CDR1 and CDR2: PRHDT and FYEKMQ (reference sequence). V gave up 6 bases and J gave up 7 bases; unmatched junction bases: 10. This CDR3 reads CASRRQDRGGNEQFF. In DNA form, the CDR3 reads TGTGCCAGCAGGCGCCAAGACAGGGGGGGTAATGAGCAGTTCTTC. Combining the CDR3 with reference TRBV13 and TRBJ2-1 gives the whole variable domain AAGVIQSPRHLIKEKRETATLKCYPIPRHDTVYWYQQGPGQDPQFLISFYEKMQSDKGSIPDRFSAQQFSDYHSELNMSSLELGDSALYFCASRRQDRGGNEQFFGPGTRLTVL.

V and J are TRBV9 and TRBJ1-2, with TRBD1 identical over 10 bases. CDR1 and CDR2 from the germline V gene are SGDLS and YYNGEE. The CDR3 extends over 14 amino acids. V shed 0 bases and J 8 bases; nucleotides not matched to a gene: 4. DNA for the CDR3: TGTGCCAGCAGCGTAGGAGGGGACAGGGGAGGCTACACCTTC. Translation gives CASSVGGDRGGYTF.

V is TRBV25-1 and J is TRBJ1-5; D gene unclear. The V end lost 4 bases, the J end lost 1 base, and 8 bases lay between the germline ends. Germline V gene lookup returns CDR1 MGHDK and CDR2 SYGVNS. The CDR3 spans 14 residues. Written as DNA, the CDR3 is TGTGCCAGCAGTGCGTCGGGGAGCAATCAGCCCCAGCATTTT. This sequence encodes CASSASGSNQPQHF.

The V and J genes are TRBV18 and TRBJ2-1; a weak D match, TRBD2 (5 bases). V was shortened by 3 bases and J by 7 bases, with 13 bases between the two germline ends. The germline V gene has CDR1 KGHSH and CDR2 LQKENI. The CDR3 loop spans 14 amino acids. The CDR3 sequence is CASSPDYQYNEQFF. CDR3 coding DNA: TGTGCCAGCTCACCCGACTATCAGTATAATGAGCAGTTCTTC.